Below are 25 T cell receptor beta chains sequenced from a single sample in a study of beta chain features in type 1 diabetes. The entirety of the isolated RNA underwent reverse transcription, so expressed TCRB transcripts were sequenced. The method was immunoSEQ multiplex PCR; TCRdb's version includes in-frame clones alone and lacks a portion of them. This table holds 300,000 to 400,000 clones, 11% found once. Sequenced input: naive CD4+ T cells from blood. The receptor set was obtained from a woman in her 30s in good health.

The rearrangement uses TRBV19 and TRBJ1-2; D is uncertain. The V end lost 5 bases, the J end lost 2 bases, and 12 bases lay between the germline ends. CDR3 length: 14 residues. Per germline, CDR1 LNHDA and CDR2 SQIVND (reference sequence). The CDR3 loop is CASSGSGLNYGYTF. As DNA, the CDR3 is TGTGCCAGTAGTGGCTCAGGATTAAACTATGGCTACACCTTC.

The chain uses TRBV4-2 and TRBJ2-7; 7 positions agree with TRBD2. After removal of 4 bases from V and 2 bases from J, the junction contained 5 bases not matched to a gene. From germline, CDR1 is LGHNA and CDR2 YNFKEQ. The CDR3 runs to 14 residues. The CDR3, as DNA: TGTGCCAGCAGCCCAGGGCGGGGGACCTACGAGCAGTACTTC. It specifies CASSPGRGTYEQYF.

The sample holds a few counts of this clone. This rearrangement joins TRBV7-3 to TRBJ1-2, with 7 bases aligning to TRBD1. This CDR3 is 13 amino acids long. In germline, CDR1 is SGHTA, CDR2 FQGTGA. V gave up 2 bases and J gave up 8 bases; unmatched junction bases: 5. CDR3 sequence reads: CASSLDRARGYTF. The CDR3 DNA reads as TGTGCCAGCAGCTTAGACAGGGCTAGAGGCTACACCTTC.

The chain joins TRBV7-2 to TRBJ2-1; D might be TRBD2 (5 bases). This CDR3 region has 15 residues. The V and J ends lost 6 bases and 6 bases respectively, with 18 bases between them. Germline loops: CDR1 SGHTA, CDR2 FQGNSA. CDR3 region: CASSSKGVGSNEQFF. DNA for the CDR3: TGTGCCAGCAGTAGTAAGGGAGTGGGAAGCAATGAGCAGTTCTTC.

The genes are TRBV27 and TRBJ2-1; 10 bases match TRBD2. With V trimmed by 7 bases and J by 3 bases, 9 bases remained unmatched. The CDR3 length is 16 residues. The germline V gene has CDR1 MNHEY and CDR2 SMNVEV (reference sequence). CDR3 sequence (DNA): TGTGCCAGCAAGCAGCGGGAGGGTTTCGGCTACAATGAGCAGTTCTTC. This gives the protein CASKQREGFGYNEQFF.

This clone has a handful of counts. V gene TRBV4-3 combines with J gene TRBJ1-2; D uncertain. V lost 0 bases and J 0 bases, leaving 11 bases between the germline ends. The length of the CDR3 is 16 residues. The germline gives CDR1 LGHNA, CDR2 YSLEER. The CDR3 reads CASSQDLGRTNYGYTF. DNA of the CDR3: TGCGCCAGCAGCCAAGATCTGGGCAGGACTAACTATGGCTACACCTTC.

This clone has at least ten counts. One end of the junction fails to match germline, which may point to a read error. The rearrangement joins TRBV9 to TRBJ2-1; tentative D call: TRBD2 (5 bases). CDR1 is SGDLS and CDR2 is YYNGEE in the germline V gene. CDR3 length: 14 amino acids. The CDR3 nucleotides read TGTGCCAGCAGCGTGACTACCTCCTTCAATGAGCAGTTCTTC. As protein: CASSVTTSFNEQFF. The full variable domain, its missing parts supplied by reference TRBV9 and TRBJ2-1, is DSGVTQTPKHLITATGQRVTLRCSPRSGDLSVYWYQQSLDQGLQFLIQYYNGEERAKGNILERFSAQQFPDLHSELNLSSLELGDSALYFCASSVTTSFNEQFFGPGTRLTVL.

Worth noting for this clone: Other DNA sequences of this sample code for an identical CDR3. CDR3 DNA: TGTGCCTGGACAGGGGGACCTGGGTATGGCTACACCTTC. Amino acid sequence: CAWTGGPGYGYTF. The chain couples TRBV30 to TRBJ1-2; the match to TRBD1 covers 7 bases. V gave up 4 bases and J gave up 5 bases; unmatched junction bases: 7. CDR3 length: 13 residues. CDR1 is GTSNPN and CDR2 is SVGIG in the germline V gene (reference sequence).

This clone was counted a few times. The V and J genes are TRBV6-4 and TRBJ2-6; TRBD1 aligns across 7 bases. Trimming at V came to 3 bases and at J to 4 bases, leaving 3 bases not matched to a gene. The length of the CDR3 is 15 residues. CDR1 MRHNA and CDR2 SNTAGT come from the germline V gene. CDR3 region: CASSDTGVGANVLTF. CDR3 nucleotide sequence: TGTGCCAGCAGTGATACAGGGGTCGGGGCCAACGTCCTGACTTTC.

This clone was picked up a small number of times. The genes are TRBV7-2 and TRBJ1-5, with 8 bases that match TRBD1. Trimming removed 5 bases from V and 0 bases from J; junction bases left unmatched: 3. This CDR3 region has 15 residues. From germline, CDR1 is SGHTA and CDR2 FQGNSA. Here the CDR3 reads CASSQTGVSNQPQHF. Written as DNA, the CDR3 is TGTGCCAGCAGCCAGACAGGGGTTAGCAATCAGCCCCAGCATTTT.

This clone was picked up a small number of times. The V gene is TRBV6-5, the J gene TRBJ2-3, with D perhaps matching TRBD2 (7 bases). The CDR3 loop spans 15 amino acids. Trimming stripped 4 bases from V and 5 bases from J, with 16 bases between. Germline CDR1 and CDR2: MNHEY and SVGAGI. Here the CDR3 reads CASSWGGGMKDTQYF. The CDR3 DNA is TGTGCCAGCAGTTGGGGGGGCGGAATGAAAGATACGCAGTATTTT.

The V call is TRBV19, the J call TRBJ2-3; 7 positions match TRBD1. This CDR3 region has 14 residues. V dropped 8 bases and J dropped 0; count of bases not matched to a gene: 5. Per the germline V gene, CDR1 is LNHDA and CDR2 is SQIVND (reference sequence). DNA for the CDR3: TGTGCCAGTGGACAGGCCTCTAGCACAGATACGCAGTATTTT. It translates to CASGQASSTDTQYF.

This clone has more than one count but fewer than ten. V is TRBV4-3 and J is TRBJ1-2, with D hard to call. The CDR3 spans 17 residues. V was pared by 3 bases and J by 0 bases, with 17 bases between. CDR1 LGHNA and CDR2 YSLEER come from the germline V gene. The CDR3 reads CASSQDFLGRTNYGYTF. CDR3 bases: TGCGCCAGCAGCCAGGACTTCCTCGGACGGACTAACTATGGCTACACCTTC.

This clone has just a few counts. The chain links TRBV7-2 to TRBJ1-2; 9 bases match TRBD1. Germline V CDR1 and CDR2: SGHTA, FQGNSA. Trimming removed 1 base from V and 7 bases from J; junction bases left unmatched: 4. CDR3 size: 14 residues. The CDR3 loop is CASSLGDRAGGYTF. The CDR3 region has the DNA TGTGCCAGCAGCTTAGGGGACAGGGCGGGTGGCTACACCTTC.

This clone has only a few counts. V is TRBV7-9 and J is TRBJ2-1; D is possibly TRBD1 (6 bases). Germline loops: CDR1 SEHNR, CDR2 FQNEAQ (reference sequence). The germline V and J ends were trimmed by 5 bases and 4 bases, with 15 bases remaining between them. This CDR3 comprises 15 residues. The CDR3 reads CASSPPGALYNEQFF. The CDR3 nucleotides read TGTGCCAGCAGCCCCCCAGGGGCGCTGTACAATGAGCAGTTCTTC. The full variable domain, completed using reference TRBV7-9 and TRBJ2-1, is DTGVSQNPRHKITKRGQNVTFRCDPISEHNRLYWYRQTLGQGPEFLTYFQNEAQLEKSRLLSDRFSAERPKGSFSTLEIQRTEQGDSAMYLCASSPPGALYNEQFFGPGTRLTVL.

The chain has TRBV9 and TRBJ1-2; possibly TRBD1 for D (6 bases). This CDR3 is 16 amino acids long. From germline, CDR1 is SGDLS and CDR2 YYNGEE. V shed 3 bases and J shed 0 bases, with 15 bases lying between them. Here the CDR3 reads CASSDWGRGTNYGYTF. Here the CDR3 DNA reads TGTGCCAGCAGCGATTGGGGCAGGGGCACTAACTATGGCTACACCTTC.

This clone was seen more than once but under ten times. The V call is TRBV5-4, the J call TRBJ2-5, with D unresolved. Germline V CDR1 and CDR2: SGHNT, YYREEE (reference sequence). With 0 bases removed from V and 0 bases from J, the gap between germline ends came to 6 bases. The CDR3 length is 14 residues. Here the CDR3 reads CASSLGHNQETQYF. CDR3 bases: TGTGCCAGCAGCTTGGGGCACAACCAAGAGACCCAGTACTTC.

The sample holds a few counts of this clone. The genes are TRBV18 and TRBJ1-1, with D maybe TRBD1 (5 bases). V shed 8 bases and J shed 0 bases, with 13 bases lying between them. The CDR3 spans 14 residues. The germline CDR1 and CDR2 sequences are KGHSH and LQKENI. The CDR3 sequence: CASLNWGMNTEAFF. CDR3 sequence (DNA): TGTGCCAGCCTAAACTGGGGCATGAACACTGAAGCTTTCTTT. Using reference TRBV18 and TRBJ1-1 for the parts outside the CDR3, the full variable domain is NAGVMQNPRHLVRRRGQEARLRCSPMKGHSHVYWYRQLPEEGLKFMVYLQKENIIDESGMPKERFSAEFPKEGPSILRIQQVVRGDSAAYFCASLNWGMNTEAFFGQGTRLTVV.

The rearrangement uses TRBV25-1 and TRBJ2-3, with TRBD2 identical over 11 bases. The CDR3 is 16 amino acids. Germline V gene data show CDR1 as MGHDK and CDR2 as SYGVNS. Trimming cost V 3 bases and J 1 base; bases outside gene matches: 3. The CDR3 region has the DNA TGTGCCAGCAGTGACCTGGGACTAGCGGGCACAGATACGCAGTATTTT. It translates to CASSDLGLAGTDTQYF.

This clone was seen a few times. The chain links TRBV29-1 to TRBJ2-1; 13 positions agree with TRBD2. Looked up from germline, CDR1 is SQVTM and CDR2 is ANQGSEA. V lost 2 bases to trimming and J lost 8 bases; unmatched junction nucleotides: 15. CDR3 length: 18 amino acids. The CDR3 nucleotides read TGCAGCGTTGAAAAGCCGGCAAGACTAGCGGGAGGTGTCCATGAGCAGTTCTTC. Its translation is CSVEKPARLAGGVHEQFF.

The chain combines TRBV7-9 with TRBJ1-1; D gene unclear. The CDR3 totals 16 residues. Trimming shortened V by 3 bases and J by 2 bases, and 16 bases separated the two germline ends. Germline CDR1 is SEHNR and CDR2 is FQNEAQ (reference sequence). CDR3 bases: TGTGCCAGCAGCTTTCGACGGGGTCGGGAAAACACTGAAGCTTTCTTT. This encodes CASSFRRGRENTEAFF.

This rearrangement joins TRBV5-1 to TRBJ1-3, with D perhaps matching TRBD1 (6 bases). The CDR3 length is 15 residues. Trimming took 2 bases from V and 12 from J, leaving 21 bases between them. Looked up from germline, CDR1 is SGHRS and CDR2 is YFSETQ. The DNA for the CDR3 is TGCGCCAGCAGCTTCCCTGACAGGCTTGGGTCCGTCATATATTTT. Translation: CASSFPDRLGSVIYF.

The rearrangement joins TRBV6-5 to TRBJ1-5, with TRBD1 as a possible D gene (6 bases). V lost 2 bases to trimming and J lost 6 bases, with 11 bases between them. Germline V lookup: CDR1 MNHEY, CDR2 SVGAGI. This CDR3 is built from 14 residues. The CDR3 protein is CASSYLAGAQPQHF. In DNA, the CDR3 is TGTGCCAGCAGTTACCTTGCAGGGGCTCAGCCCCAGCATTTT.

In this sample, this clone turned up once. The DNA of the CDR3 is TGTGCCAGCAGCCCCGGGACACTTAATCAGCCCCAGCATTTT. Protein: CASSPGTLNQPQHF. The chain uses TRBV9 and TRBJ1-5; perhaps TRBD1 as D (6 bases). The germline gives CDR1 SGDLS, CDR2 YYNGEE. The germline V and J ends were trimmed by 4 bases and 4 bases, with 12 bases remaining between them. This CDR3 comprises 14 residues.

This clone was counted a few times. J is TRBJ2-3 and V is TRBV5-1, with 13 bases fitting TRBD2. The CDR3 totals 16 residues. The junction had 6 bases not matched to a gene; V was cut back by 6 bases and J by 2 bases. CDR1 is SGHRS, CDR2 YFSETQ, per germline. CDR3 loop: CASTEGLAGLTDTQYF. The DNA of the CDR3 is TGCGCCAGCACCGAGGGACTAGCGGGGCTCACAGATACGCAGTATTTT.